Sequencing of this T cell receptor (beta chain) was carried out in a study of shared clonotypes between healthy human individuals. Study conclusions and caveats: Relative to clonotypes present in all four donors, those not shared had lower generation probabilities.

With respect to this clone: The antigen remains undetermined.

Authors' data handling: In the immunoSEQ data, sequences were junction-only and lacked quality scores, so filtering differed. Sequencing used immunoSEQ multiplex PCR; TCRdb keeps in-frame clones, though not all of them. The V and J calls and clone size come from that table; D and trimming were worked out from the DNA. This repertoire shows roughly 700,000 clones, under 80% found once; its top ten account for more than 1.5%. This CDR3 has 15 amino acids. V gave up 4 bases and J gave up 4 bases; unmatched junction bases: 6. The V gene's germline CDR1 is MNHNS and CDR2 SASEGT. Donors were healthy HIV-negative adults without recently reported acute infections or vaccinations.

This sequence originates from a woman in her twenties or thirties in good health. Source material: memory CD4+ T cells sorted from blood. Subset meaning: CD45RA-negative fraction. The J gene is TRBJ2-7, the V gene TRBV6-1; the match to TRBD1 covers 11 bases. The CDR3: CASSGFWDRGYEQYF. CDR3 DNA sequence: TGTGCCAGCAGTGGGTTTTGGGACAGGGGGTACGAGCAGTACTTC.